This TCR beta chain was sequenced during a study of T cells after posttransplantation cyclophosphamide. Findings of the study overall: Recipient CMV seropositivity and CMV reactivation strongly tracked TRB clonality. Skin or GI-infiltrating T cells shared few TRB sequences with blood.

This table comes from immunoSEQ multiplex PCR, and its TCRdb copy is limited to in-frame clones, with some not included. The top ten clones hold 0.6% to 0.75% of a sample with tens of thousands of clones, roughly two thirds of them seen once. V was pared by 4 bases and J by 0 bases, with 18 bases between. The CDR3 sequence is 16 residues long. From germline, CDR1 is GTSNPN and CDR2 SVGIG (reference sequence). This related bone marrow graft donor gave peripheral blood on the day of marrow donation. With regard to this clone: Its antigen is as yet unknown.

The sample taken for sequencing was memory CD4+ T cells sorted from PBMCs. The chain couples TRBV30 to TRBJ1-1; possibly TRBD1 for D (5 bases). The clonotype originates from a woman aged 55-69 years in good health, CMV-negative, and a related stem cell transplant donor. CDR3 DNA sequence: TGTGCCTGGACCCGTGGGACTAGGGGATTGAACACTGAAGCTTTCTTT. Translation gives CAWTRGTRGLNTEAFF.